Each of the 18 T cell receptor beta chains below was sequenced from the same sample in a study of CD8 T cells in Susac syndrome. RNA totalling roughly 0.45 to 1 ug underwent reverse transcription with random hexamers. MiXCR, run by TCRdb on the immunoSEQ multiplex PCR reads, gives a single entry per CDR3 protein. The repertoire holds around 200,000 distinct CDR3 sequences, with about 94% as singletons. The sequenced material came from CD4+ T cells from PBMCs. These receptors all stem from a human donor with Susac syndrome.

The V and J genes are TRBV20-1 and TRBJ2-7; 10 bases fit TRBD2. V was pared by 3 bases and J by 7 bases, with 12 bases of the junction left unmatched. The CDR3 is made up of 15 amino acids. Germline CDR1 reads DFQATT; CDR2 reads SNEGSKA (reference sequence). CDR3 DNA sequence: TGCAGTGCTAGCCGGCTAGCGGGAGATACGAGTGAGCAGTACTTC. Amino acid sequence: CSASRLAGDTSEQYF.

The genes are TRBV28 and TRBJ1-5; D is uncertain. The germline CDR1 and CDR2 sequences are MDHEN and SYDVKM. The V and J ends lost 2 bases and 9 bases respectively, with 8 bases between them. The length of the CDR3 is 12 residues. The CDR3: CASSLAGMPQHF. CDR3 nucleotides: TGTGCCAGCAGTTTAGCTGGTATGCCCCAGCATTTT.

This sequence joins TRBV7-9 and TRBJ1-1, with D uncertain. CDR1 is SEHNR, CDR2 FQNEAQ, per germline (reference sequence). Trimming pared 1 base from V and 4 bases from J, leaving 16 bases between. The CDR3 contains 16 residues. The CDR3 coding sequence is TGTGCCAGCAGCTTAGGGACGGACTTCGGGAGCACTGAAGCTTTCTTT. Translating it yields CASSLGTDFGSTEAFF.

V is TRBV3-1 and J is TRBJ1-2; D may be TRBD1 (5 bases). The germline V gene encodes CDR1 LGHDT and CDR2 YNNKEL (reference sequence). V was cut by 4 bases and J by 1 base, with 10 bases left in between. The CDR3 consists of 14 residues. CDR3 DNA sequence: TGTGCCAGCAGCCCCAGGGCCGTTAACTATGGCTACACCTTC. The encoded protein is CASSPRAVNYGYTF.

The chain uses TRBV12-3 or TRBV12-4 and TRBJ1-2; tentatively, D is TRBD1 (6 bases). This CDR3 has 14 amino acids. V was pared by 5 bases and J by 2 bases, with 12 bases between. CDR3: CASSNGGPNYGYTF. Written as DNA, the CDR3 is TGTGCCAGCAGTAATGGGGGGCCCAACTATGGCTACACCTTC.

J is TRBJ1-2 and V is TRBV6-5; 9 nucleotides agree with TRBD1. Looked up from germline, CDR1 is MNHEY and CDR2 is SVGAGI. This CDR3 is 15 amino acids long. V lost 4 bases to trimming and J lost 2 bases; unmatched junction nucleotides: 5. This chain's CDR3 is CASSSAGQGNYGYTF. For the CDR3, the DNA is TGTGCCAGCAGTTCCGCGGGACAGGGAAACTATGGCTACACCTTC.

The chain has TRBV29-1 and TRBJ1-1; possible D gene TRBD1, 6 bases. Germline V gene sequence: CDR1 SQVTM, CDR2 ANQGSEA. The CDR3 is made up of 16 amino acids. Trimming removed 1 base from V and 3 bases from J, with 18 bases in between. In nucleotides, the CDR3 is TGCAGCGTTGAAGGACACAGGGAGAGAACGGACACTGAAGCTTTCTTT. Its translation is CSVEGHRERTDTEAFF.

This clonotype was recorded a few times. This chain joins TRBV7-2 and TRBJ1-4, with TRBD1 matching over 11 bases. This CDR3 has 15 residues. J gave up 2 bases and V 4 bases, and 0 bases lay outside the gene matches. Germline assignment: CDR1 SGHTA and CDR2 FQGNSA. Here the CDR3 DNA reads TGTGCCAGCAGCTGGACAGGGGGCACTAATGAAAAACTGTTTTTT. Its translation is CASSWTGGTNEKLFF.

V is TRBV30 and J is TRBJ2-2; D may be TRBD1 (6 bases). The CDR3 runs 15 residues. Between the trimmed V and J ends, which lost 2 bases and 7 bases, there was a span of 17 bases. Per the germline V gene, CDR1 is GTSNPN and CDR2 is SVGIG (reference sequence). CDR3 DNA: TGTGCCTGGAGTTTCCGGATCTTAGGGGGCGGGGAGCTGTTTTTT. Protein: CAWSFRILGGGELFF. Using reference TRBV30 and TRBJ2-2 for the parts outside the CDR3, the full variable domain is SQTIHQWPATLVQPVGSPLSLECTVEGTSNPNLYWYRQAAGRGLQLLFYSVGIGQISSEVPQNLSASRPQDRQFILSSKKLLLSDSGFYLCAWSFRILGGGELFFGEGSRLTVL.

This chain uses TRBV20-1 with TRBJ2-5, with TRBD2 matching 11 bases. The CDR3 has 14 residues. V lost 5 bases and J lost 4; bases outside the gene matches: 6. Germline assignment: CDR1 DFQATT and CDR2 SNEGSKA (reference sequence). The CDR3, as DNA: TGCAGTGCTTCCTCAGGACTAGCGGGAGAGACCCAGTACTTC. Its protein is CSASSGLAGETQYF.

This rearrangement joins TRBV6-5 to TRBJ2-2; 7 bases match TRBD1. Per germline, CDR1 MNHEY and CDR2 SVGAGI. The junction had 10 bases not matched to a gene; V was cut back by 10 bases and J by 5 bases. CDR3 length equals 14 residues. CDR3: CATRRQGTTGELFF. The CDR3 nucleotides read TGTGCCACCCGGAGACAGGGAACGACCGGGGAGCTGTTTTTT.

The V call is TRBV10-2, the J call TRBJ2-6; 9 nucleotides agree with TRBD1. This CDR3 spans 16 amino acids. Trimming cost V 6 bases and J 1 base; bases outside gene matches: 4. Germline-derived CDR1 and CDR2 are WSHSY and SAAADI. The CDR3 coding sequence is TGCGCCAGCAGGAACAGGGGGCTGTCTGGGGCCAACGTCCTGACTTTC. Its translation is CASRNRGLSGANVLTF.

The CDR3 loop reads CASRTGADQPQHF. The DNA for the CDR3 is TGCGCCAGCAGAACTGGGGCGGACCAGCCCCAGCATTTT. V and J are TRBV5-1 and TRBJ1-5; D possibly corresponds to TRBD1 (5 bases). Trimming shortened V by 5 bases and J by 7 bases, and 13 bases separated the two germline ends. CDR3 length: 13 amino acids. Germline loops: CDR1 SGHRS, CDR2 YFSETQ.

This chain links TRBV29-1 with TRBJ1-1, with 10 nucleotides matching TRBD1. Germline V lookup: CDR1 SQVTM, CDR2 ANQGSEA. With 7 bases clipped from V and 0 bases from J, the junction kept 8 bases outside the gene matches. The CDR3 has 15 amino acids. Written as DNA, the CDR3 is TGCAGCGCTCCGGACAGGGGGGGGATGAACACTGAAGCTTTCTTT. It is translated as CSAPDRGGMNTEAFF.

V gene TRBV20-1 combines with J gene TRBJ2-6, with 8 nucleotides matching TRBD1. Germline trimming cut 4 bases from V and 2 bases from J; bases unmatched to any gene: 4. The CDR3 is 15 amino acids. Germline CDR1 reads DFQATT; CDR2 reads SNEGSKA (reference sequence). CDR3 sequence reads: CSAIYRGTGANVLTF. In DNA, the CDR3 is TGCAGTGCTATTTACAGGGGGACTGGGGCCAACGTCCTGACTTTC.

V usage is TRBV24-1 and J usage is TRBJ2-1; no clear D. This CDR3 has 15 amino acids. Trimming took 0 bases from V and 5 from J, leaving 10 bases between them. Germline V gives CDR1 KGHDR, CDR2 SFDVKD. CDR3 sequence: CATSDLQSRNNEQFF. The CDR3 bases are TGTGCCACCAGTGATTTGCAATCCCGAAACAATGAGCAGTTCTTC.

The V call is TRBV6-2 or TRBV6-3, the J call TRBJ1-2, with 7 bases identical to TRBD1. The CDR3 spans 14 residues. Trimming at V came to 6 bases and at J to 3 bases, leaving 7 bases not matched to a gene. Germline loops: CDR1 MNHEY, CDR2 SVGEGT. CDR3 sequence: CASRPQGRHYGYTF. CDR3 coding DNA: TGTGCCAGCAGGCCACAGGGGCGGCACTATGGCTACACCTTC.

The V call is TRBV15, the J call TRBJ2-7, with 13 bases matching TRBD2. The CDR3 is made up of 17 amino acids. Germline values: CDR1 LNHNV, CDR2 YYDKDF (reference sequence). V gave up 5 bases and J gave up 2 bases; unmatched junction bases: 9. The CDR3 loop reads CATSSTSGRVFPYEQYF. The CDR3 DNA sequence: TGTGCCACCAGCTCAACTAGCGGGAGGGTTTTTCCCTACGAGCAGTACTTC.